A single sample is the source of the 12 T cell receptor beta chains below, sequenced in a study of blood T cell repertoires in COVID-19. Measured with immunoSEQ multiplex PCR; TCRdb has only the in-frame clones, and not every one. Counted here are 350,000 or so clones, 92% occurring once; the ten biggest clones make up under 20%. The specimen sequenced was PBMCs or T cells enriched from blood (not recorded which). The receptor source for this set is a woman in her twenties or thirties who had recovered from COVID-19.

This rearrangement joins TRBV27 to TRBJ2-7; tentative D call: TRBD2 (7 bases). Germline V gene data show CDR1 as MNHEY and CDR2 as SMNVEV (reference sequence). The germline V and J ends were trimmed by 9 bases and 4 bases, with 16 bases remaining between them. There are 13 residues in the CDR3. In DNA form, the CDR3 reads TGTGCCAGTTGGGGCAGGGGAGGGTACGAGCAGTACTTC. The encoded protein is CASWGRGGYEQYF.

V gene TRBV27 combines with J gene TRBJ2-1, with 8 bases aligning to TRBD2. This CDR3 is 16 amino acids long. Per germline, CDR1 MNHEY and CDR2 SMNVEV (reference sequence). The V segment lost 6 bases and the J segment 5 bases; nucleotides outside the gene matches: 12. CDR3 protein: CASRNLGTSLDNEQFF. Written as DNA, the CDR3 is TGTGCCAGCAGAAATCTCGGGACTAGTCTCGACAATGAGCAGTTCTTC.

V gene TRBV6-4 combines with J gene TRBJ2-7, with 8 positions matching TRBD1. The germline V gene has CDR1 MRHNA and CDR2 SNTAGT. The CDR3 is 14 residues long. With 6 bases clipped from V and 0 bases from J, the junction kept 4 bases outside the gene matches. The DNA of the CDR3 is TGTGCCAGCAGCCCGGACAGGGCCTCCTACGAGCAGTACTTC. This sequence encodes CASSPDRASYEQYF.

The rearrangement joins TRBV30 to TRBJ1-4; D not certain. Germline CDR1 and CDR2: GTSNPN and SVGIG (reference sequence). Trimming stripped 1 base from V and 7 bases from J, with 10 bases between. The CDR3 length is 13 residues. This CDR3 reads CAWSAAEVEKLFF. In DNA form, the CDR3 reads TGTGCCTGGAGTGCAGCAGAGGTTGAAAAACTGTTTTTT.

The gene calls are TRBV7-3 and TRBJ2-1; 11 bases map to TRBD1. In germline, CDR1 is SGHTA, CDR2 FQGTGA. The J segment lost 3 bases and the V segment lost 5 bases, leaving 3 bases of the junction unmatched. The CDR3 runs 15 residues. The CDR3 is CASSQGQGDYNEQFF. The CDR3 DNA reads TGTGCCAGCAGCCAGGGACAGGGGGACTACAATGAGCAGTTCTTC.

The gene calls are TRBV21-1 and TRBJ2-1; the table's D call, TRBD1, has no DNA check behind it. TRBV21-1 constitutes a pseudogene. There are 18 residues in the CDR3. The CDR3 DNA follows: TGTGCCAGCAGCAGCCAGCAGGGGAAATTTGAGGGGTACAATGAGCAGTTCTTC. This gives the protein CASSSQQGKFEGYNEQFF.

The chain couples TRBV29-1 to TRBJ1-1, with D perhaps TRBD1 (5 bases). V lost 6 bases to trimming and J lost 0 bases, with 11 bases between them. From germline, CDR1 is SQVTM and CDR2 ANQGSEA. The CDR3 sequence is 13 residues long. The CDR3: CSVRQSMNTEAFF. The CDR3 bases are TGCAGCGTCCGACAGAGCATGAACACTGAAGCTTTCTTT. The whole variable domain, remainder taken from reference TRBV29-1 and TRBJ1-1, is SAVISQKPSRDICQRGTSLTIQCQVDSQVTMMFWYRQQPGQSLTLIATANQGSEATYESGFVIDKFPISRPNLTFSTLTVSNMSPEDSSIYLCSVRQSMNTEAFFGQGTRLTVV.

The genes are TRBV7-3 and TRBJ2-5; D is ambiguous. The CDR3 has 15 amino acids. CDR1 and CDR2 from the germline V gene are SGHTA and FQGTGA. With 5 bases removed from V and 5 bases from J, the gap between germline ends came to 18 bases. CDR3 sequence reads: CASSPAPDRVETQYF. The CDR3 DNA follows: TGTGCCAGCAGCCCGGCCCCGGATCGGGTGGAGACCCAGTACTTC. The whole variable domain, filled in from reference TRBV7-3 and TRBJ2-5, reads GAGVSQTPSNKVTEKGKYVELRCDPISGHTALYWYRQSLGQGPEFLIYFQGTGAADDSGLPNDRFFAVRPEGSVSTLKIQRTERGDSAVYLCASSPAPDRVETQYFGPGTRLLVL.

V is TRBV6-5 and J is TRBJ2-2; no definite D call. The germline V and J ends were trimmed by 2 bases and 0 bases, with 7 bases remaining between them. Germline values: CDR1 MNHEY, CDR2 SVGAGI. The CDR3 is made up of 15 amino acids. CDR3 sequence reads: CASSYGETNTGELFF. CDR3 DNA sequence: TGTGCCAGCAGTTACGGTGAGACGAACACCGGGGAGCTGTTTTTT.

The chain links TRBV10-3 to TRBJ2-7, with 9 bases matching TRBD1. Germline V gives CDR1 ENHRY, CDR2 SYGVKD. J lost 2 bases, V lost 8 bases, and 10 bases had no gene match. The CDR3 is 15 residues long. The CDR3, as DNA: TGTGCCATCCGGCCGGGGACAGGGAAAACCTACGAGCAGTACTTC. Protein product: CAIRPGTGKTYEQYF.

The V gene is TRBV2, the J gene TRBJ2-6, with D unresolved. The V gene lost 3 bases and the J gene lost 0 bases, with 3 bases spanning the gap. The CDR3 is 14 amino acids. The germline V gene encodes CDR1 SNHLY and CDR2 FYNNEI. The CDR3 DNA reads TGTGCCAGCAGTGAGAGCTCTGGGGCCAACGTCCTGACTTTC. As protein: CASSESSGANVLTF.

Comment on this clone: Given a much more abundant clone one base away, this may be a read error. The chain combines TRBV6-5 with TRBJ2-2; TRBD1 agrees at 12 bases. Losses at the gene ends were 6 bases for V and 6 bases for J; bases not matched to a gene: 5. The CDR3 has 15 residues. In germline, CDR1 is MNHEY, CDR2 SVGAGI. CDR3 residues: CASSPGTGGPGELFF. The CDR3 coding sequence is TGTGCCAGCAGCCCCGGGACAGGGGGCCCCGGGGAGCTGTTTTTT.